The 15 T cell receptor beta chains reported below all come from one sample, sequenced in a study of T cell clonality in common variable immunodeficiency. Clones were read by immunoSEQ multiplex PCR, and TCRdb kept only the in-frame ones, dropping some. Altogether around 55,000 clones were found in the sample, and no singletons occur. Sequencing used peripheral blood mononuclear cells. Receptors were obtained from a person between 18 and 75 years old in good health.

This clone has just a few counts. At one boundary the junction diverges from the germline segment, which might be a read error. The read terminates 3 residues before the CDR3 end, so the remaining end is supplied by the germline J gene. The sample has other DNA sequences that encode this CDR3 too. This sequence joins TRBV2 and TRBJ1-3, with TRBD1 as a possible D gene (5 bases). CDR1 SNHLY and CDR2 FYNNEI come from the germline V gene. This CDR3 comprises 15 residues. The covered CDR3 bases are TGTGCCAGCAATCAGGGCAGCAGCTCTGGAAACACA. Translating it yields CASNQGSSSGNT. The entire CDR3 is CASNQGSSSGNTIYF.

In its sample, this clone was seen many times. The read comes to an end 3 residues before the CDR3 does, leaving the germline J gene to fill in the end. The chain has TRBV7-2 and TRBJ1-4; 10 bases line up with TRBD1. The germline CDR1 and CDR2 sequences are SGHTA and FQGNSA. There are 18 residues in the CDR3. The ends lost 0 bases at V and 4 bases at J; junction bases unmatched: 8. The CDR3 bases that were read are TGTGCCAGCAGCTTAGCCCTAGGGACAGGGGCCGATAATGAAAAA. Amino acid sequence: CASSLALGTGADNEK. The entire CDR3 protein reads CASSLALGTGADNEKLFF. The variable domain in full, completed from reference TRBV7-2 and TRBJ1-4, reads GAGVSQSPSNKVTEKGKDVELRCDPISGHTALYWYRQSLGQGLEFLIYFQGNSAPDKSGLPSDRFSAERTGGSVSTLTIQRTQQEDSAVYLCASSLALGTGADNEKLFFGSGTQLSVL.

Details on this clone: The CDR3 end falls 3 residues outside the read, so it is completed with the germline J gene. This chain uses TRBV7-3 with TRBJ1-2, with D unclear. The germline V gene encodes CDR1 SGHTA and CDR2 FQGTGA. The CDR3 covers 13 residues. The covered CDR3 bases are TGTGCCAGCAGCCCAGACTCGGGGTTTGAC. Translated: CASSPDSGFD. The full CDR3 sequence reads CASSPDSGFDYTF.

At least ten counts were recorded for this clone. CDR3 protein: CASSLGGQGYQPQHF. CDR3 DNA (partial): TGTGCCAGCAGCTTGGGAGGACAGGGGTATCAGCCC. The chain has TRBV7-2 and TRBJ1-5, with 9 positions matching TRBD1. The read terminates 3 residues ahead of where the CDR3 ends, so the germline J gene completes it. The CDR3 covers 15 residues. After removal of 3 bases from V and 5 bases from J, the junction contained 5 bases not matched to a gene. Germline V gene lookup returns CDR1 SGHTA and CDR2 FQGNSA.

Worth noting for this clone: Read data end 3 residues before the CDR3 end; the end is taken from the germline J gene. This sequence joins TRBV5-1 and TRBJ2-1, with a possible D match to TRBD1 (6 bases). V was shortened by 2 bases and J by 7 bases, with 16 bases between the two germline ends. The CDR3 extends over 15 amino acids. CDR1 SGHRS and CDR2 YFSETQ come from the germline V gene. The part of the CDR3 DNA that was read is TGCGCCAGCAGCTTCGCCAGGGGCCCGGAGAATGAG. Amino acid sequence: CASSFARGPENE. The whole CDR3 protein reads CASSFARGPENEQFF.

This clone has a count of ten or more. The CDR3 end is not reached by the read, which stops 3 residues before it; the germline J gene fills it in. The chain is built from TRBV2 and TRBJ2-2; TRBD1 matches 10 bases. Germline V gene lookup returns CDR1 SNHLY and CDR2 FYNNEI. This CDR3 is 16 amino acids long. Trimming removed 6 bases from V and 1 base from J; junction bases left unmatched: 5. CDR3 DNA (partial): TGTGCCAGCAGCGACAGGGGGCACGGGAACACCGGGGAG. As protein: CASSDRGHGNTGE. From start to end, the CDR3 is CASSDRGHGNTGELFF.

This clone was seen at least ten times. The read comes to an end 3 residues before the CDR3 does, leaving the germline J gene to fill in the end. The rearrangement links TRBV11-2 to TRBJ2-1; 10 positions agree with TRBD2. CDR1 and CDR2 (germline): SGHAT, FQNNGV. The CDR3 extends over 13 amino acids. Trimming removed 6 bases from V and 4 bases from J; junction bases left unmatched: 0. CDR3 region: CASRLAGYNEQFF. The sequenced CDR3 bases are TGTGCCAGCAGACTAGCGGGATACAATGAG. Complete variable domain (other parts from reference TRBV11-2 and TRBJ2-1): EAGVAQSPRYKIIEKRQSVAFWCNPISGHATLYWYQQILGQGPKLLIQFQNNGVVDDSQLPKDRFSAERLKGVDSTLKIQPAKLEDSAVYLCASRLAGYNEQFFGPGTRLTVL.

This clone came up many times. The observed sequence ends 3 residues before the CDR3 terminus, with the missing tail filled in from the germline J gene. This chain links TRBV29-1 with TRBJ1-2; 10 nucleotides match TRBD1. Germline CDR1 and CDR2: SQVTM and ANQGSEA. CDR3 size: 13 residues. The CDR3 loop is CSAQPGQGRGYTF. The covered CDR3 bases are TGCAGCGCCCAACCGGGACAGGGGCGGGGC.

About this clone itself: The read stops 3 residues short of the end of the CDR3; the missing end is completed from the germline J gene. V and J are TRBV7-9 and TRBJ2-2; weak D call: TRBD2 (5 bases). CDR1 is SEHNR and CDR2 is FQNEAQ in the germline V gene (reference sequence). V was shortened by 6 bases and J by 4 bases, with 12 bases between the two germline ends. This CDR3 has 14 residues. The CDR3 DNA, read in part, is TGTGCCAGCAGGGGCGGGTGGAGCACCGGGGAG. As protein: CASRGGWSTGE. The entire CDR3 protein is CASRGGWSTGELFF.

This clone was seen at least ten times. The germline gene is not matched at one end of the junction; a read error may be the cause. The read terminates 3 residues ahead of where the CDR3 ends, so the germline J gene completes it. This sequence joins TRBV4-2 and TRBJ1-1; D is perhaps TRBD1 (5 bases). The CDR3 loop spans 13 amino acids. The germline CDR1 and CDR2 sequences are LGHNA and YNFKEQ. This CDR3 reads CASSQEDDSEAFF. The part of the CDR3 DNA that was read is TGCGCCAGCAGCCAAGAGGACGACAGTGAA.

This clone was recorded at least ten times. The read ends 3 residues early relative to the CDR3; the germline J gene fills the gap. The V and J genes are TRBV6-4 and TRBJ1-2; D is uncertain. Germline loops: CDR1 MRHNA, CDR2 SNTAGT. V was pared by 0 bases and J by 7 bases, with 9 bases between. CDR3 length equals 13 residues. The CDR3 bases that were read are TGTGCCAGCAGTGACTCCGCTAGAGGTGGC. This codes for CASSDSARGG. In full, the CDR3 is CASSDSARGGYTF.

Ten or more counts support this clone. The read gets to within 3 residues of the CDR3 end, and the germline J gene fills in the rest. The chain employs TRBV7-6 and TRBJ2-2, with TRBD2 matching over 9 bases. CDR1 and CDR2 from the germline V gene are SGHVS and FNYEAQ. V trimming: 3 bases; J trimming: 5 bases; junction bases outside the gene matches: 7. This CDR3 comprises 16 residues. The covered CDR3 bases are TGTGCCAGCAGCTTTCTGGGCGGGAGGGAGACCGGGGAG. The encoded protein is CASSFLGGRETGE. The full CDR3 protein is CASSFLGGRETGELFF.

This clone was seen many times. The read terminates 3 residues ahead of where the CDR3 ends, so the germline J gene completes it. The V call is TRBV7-2, the J call TRBJ1-2, with a weak D call TRBD1 (5 bases). The CDR3 totals 14 residues. The germline gives CDR1 SGHTA, CDR2 FQGNSA. The part of the CDR3 DNA that was read is TGTGCCAGCAGCTTAGTTGGGCAGGGAGAAGGC. Translating it yields CASSLVGQGEG. The entire CDR3 reads CASSLVGQGEGYTF.

The sample holds many counts of this clone. With the read ending 3 residues before the CDR3 end, the germline J gene is used to fill in that end. The V gene is TRBV2, the J gene TRBJ2-7, with D perhaps TRBD2 (7 bases). Germline values: CDR1 SNHLY, CDR2 FYNNEI. The length of the CDR3 is 12 residues. Trimming stripped 8 bases from V and 2 bases from J, with 10 bases between. The CDR3 here is CASGGAPYEQYF. The sequenced part of the CDR3 DNA is TGTGCCAGCGGGGGGGCCCCCTACGAG. Drawing the rest from reference TRBV2 and TRBJ2-7, the complete variable domain is EPEVTQTPSHQVTQMGQEVILRCVPISNHLYFYWYRQILGQKVEFLVSFYNNEISEKSEIFDDQFSVERPDGSNFTLKIRSTKLEDSAMYFCASGGAPYEQYFGPGTRLTVT.

This clone came up many times. The read falls 3 residues short of the CDR3 end, and the missing part is taken from the germline J gene. At the DNA level, this CDR3 is encoded by other sequences in the same sample as well. This chain links TRBV5-1 with TRBJ2-7; 9 bases are shared with TRBD1. The germline CDR1 and CDR2 sequences are SGHRS and YFSETQ. V lost 0 bases and J lost 5; bases outside the gene matches: 6. The CDR3 is made up of 15 amino acids. The covered CDR3 bases are TGCGCCAGCAGCTTGGCGGACAGGGGTCACCACGAG. Its protein is CASSLADRGHHE. The whole CDR3 is CASSLADRGHHEQYF.